This T cell receptor beta chain was found in a study of beta chain features in type 1 diabetes. General observations from the study: Cells carrying high TCR expression could end up over-represented when cDNA is sequenced. Across all four CD4+ subsets, people with type 1 diabetes showed modestly shorter TCRB CDR3s.

Germline CDR1 MGHDK, CDR2 SYGVNS. The CDR3 spans 17 residues. Trimming shortened V by 4 bases and J by 2 bases, and 15 bases separated the two germline ends. Sequencing targeted expressed TCRB transcripts, as all isolated RNA had been reverse transcribed. Sequencing of naive, central memory and regulatory T cell samples gave an average of around 3.8 million reads. The repertoire was sequenced with immunoSEQ multiplex PCR; TCRdb's copy has only in-frame clones and lacks some. The sample records about 650,000 clones, around 12% being singletons. A note on this clone: What it recognizes is unknown.

CD4+ naive, central memory, regulatory and stem cell-like memory cells were sorted via CD45RO/CCR7/CD25/CD127/CD95/CD27. Purity exceeding 95% was reached by all sorted populations. The chain couples TRBV25-1 to TRBJ2-6, with D perhaps matching TRBD1 or TRBD2 (5 bases each). The TCR sequence derives from a man aged 25-45 years with type 1 diabetes. Sample: naive CD4+ T cells from blood. CDR3 DNA sequence: TGTGCCAGCAGTGCCCCCCCTCCGGGACCTGGGGCCAACGTCCTGACTTTC. Translated, it gives CASSAPPPGPGANVLTF. The variable domain in full, with the rest retrieved from reference TRBV25-1 and TRBJ2-6, is EADIYQTPRYLVIGTGKKITLECSQTMGHDKMYWYQQDPGMELHLIHYSYGVNSTEKGDLSSESTVSRIRTEHFPLTLESARPSHTSQYLCASSAPPPGPGANVLTFGAGSRLTVL.